These T cell receptor beta chains were read from a single sample in a study of cytomegalovirus exposure and HLA in healthy donors. Profiled with immunoSEQ multiplex PCR; TCRdb holds only in-frame clones, not every one. The sample records around 130,000 clones, more than 8% being singletons. Sequences were obtained from PBMCs. The origin of the receptors is a man aged 40-55 years in good health and CMV-seronegative. The conserved cysteine and the conserved F or W are not part of the CDR3 here. Fields, in order: D gene, CDR3 length, V gene, J gene, CDR3 protein. The D gene is left open where the match is weak.

d_call: .
cdr3_length: 10
v_call: TRBV2
j_call: TRBJ2-7
cdr3_aa: ASSYDRYEQY

d_call: .
cdr3_length: 11
v_call: TRBV10-3
j_call: TRBJ1-1
cdr3_aa: AIFDSKNTEAF

d_call: .
cdr3_length: 11
v_call: TRBV27
j_call: TRBJ2-1
cdr3_aa: ASRKTASNEQF

d_call: TRBD1
cdr3_length: 14
v_call: TRBV14
j_call: TRBJ1-4
cdr3_aa: ASSHLWTGNDEKLF

d_call: TRBD1
cdr3_length: 15
v_call: TRBV5-1
j_call: TRBJ1-1
cdr3_aa: ASSIGPGTGMNTEAF

d_call: TRBD1
cdr3_length: 14
v_call: TRBV25-1
j_call: TRBJ1-4
cdr3_aa: ASSELGGGTNEKLF

d_call: TRBD1
cdr3_length: 12
v_call: TRBV4-1
j_call: TRBJ1-3
cdr3_aa: ASSPQGDGNTIY

d_call: .
cdr3_length: 11
v_call: TRBV5-6
j_call: TRBJ1-2
cdr3_aa: ASSDVGRGGYT

d_call: TRBD2
cdr3_length: 13
v_call: TRBV10-3
j_call: TRBJ2-1
cdr3_aa: ATRLAGGSLDEQF

d_call: TRBD1
cdr3_length: 13
v_call: TRBV28
j_call: TRBJ1-6
cdr3_aa: ASSQPTGSNSPLH

d_call: TRBD1
cdr3_length: 12
v_call: TRBV6-5
j_call: TRBJ1-5
cdr3_aa: ASSSGQAHQPQH

d_call: .
cdr3_length: 11
v_call: TRBV27
j_call: TRBJ1-6
cdr3_aa: ASSLNRASPLH

d_call: TRBD2
cdr3_length: 11
v_call: TRBV2
j_call: TRBJ2-7
cdr3_aa: ASSTSGGYEQY

d_call: TRBD1
cdr3_length: 13
v_call: TRBV6-5
j_call: TRBJ2-5
cdr3_aa: ASSWDRGKAETQY

d_call: TRBD2
cdr3_length: 13
v_call: TRBV9
j_call: TRBJ2-2
cdr3_aa: ASTAGVLNTGELF

d_call: TRBD1
cdr3_length: 13
v_call: TRBV7-6
j_call: TRBJ1-1
cdr3_aa: ASSLGIPGGTEAF

d_call: TRBD1
cdr3_length: 12
v_call: TRBV7-9
j_call: TRBJ2-7
cdr3_aa: ASSLQTGVSEQY

d_call: .
cdr3_length: 12
v_call: TRBV6-4
j_call: TRBJ2-2
cdr3_aa: ASRGGPNTGELF

d_call: TRBD1
cdr3_length: 11
v_call: TRBV6-1
j_call: TRBJ1-5
cdr3_aa: ASRRDRVQPQH

d_call: TRBD1
cdr3_length: 12
v_call: TRBV28
j_call: TRBJ1-6
cdr3_aa: ASRPTGGNSPLH